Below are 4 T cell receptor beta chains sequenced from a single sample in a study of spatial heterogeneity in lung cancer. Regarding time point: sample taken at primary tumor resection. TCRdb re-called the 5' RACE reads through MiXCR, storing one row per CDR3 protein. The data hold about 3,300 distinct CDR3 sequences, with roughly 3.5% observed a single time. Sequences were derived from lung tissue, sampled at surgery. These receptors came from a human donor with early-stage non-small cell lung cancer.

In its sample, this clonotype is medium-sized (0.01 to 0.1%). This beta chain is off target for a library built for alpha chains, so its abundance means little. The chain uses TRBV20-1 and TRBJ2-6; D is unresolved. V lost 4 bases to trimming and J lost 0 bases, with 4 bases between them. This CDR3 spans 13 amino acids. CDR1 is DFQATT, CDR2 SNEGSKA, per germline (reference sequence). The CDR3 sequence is CSATLSGANVLTF. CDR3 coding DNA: TGCAGTGCTACCCTCTCTGGGGCCAACGTCCTGACTTTC.

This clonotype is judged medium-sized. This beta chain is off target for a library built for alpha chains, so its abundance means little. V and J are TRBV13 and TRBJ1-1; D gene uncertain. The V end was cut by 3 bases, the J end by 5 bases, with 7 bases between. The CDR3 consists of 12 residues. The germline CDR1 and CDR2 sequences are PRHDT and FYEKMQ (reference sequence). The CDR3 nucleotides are TGTGCCAGCAGCTTTTCTCCGACTGAAGCTTTCTTT. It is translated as CASSFSPTEAFF.

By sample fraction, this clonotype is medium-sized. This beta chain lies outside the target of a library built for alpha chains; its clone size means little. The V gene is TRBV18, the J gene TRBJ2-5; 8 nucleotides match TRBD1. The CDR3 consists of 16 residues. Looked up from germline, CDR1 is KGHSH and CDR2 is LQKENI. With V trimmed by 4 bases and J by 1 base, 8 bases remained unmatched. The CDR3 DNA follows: TGTGCCAGCTCACTGGGACAGGCCTACAGCCAAGAGACCCAGTACTTC. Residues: CASSLGQAYSQETQYF.

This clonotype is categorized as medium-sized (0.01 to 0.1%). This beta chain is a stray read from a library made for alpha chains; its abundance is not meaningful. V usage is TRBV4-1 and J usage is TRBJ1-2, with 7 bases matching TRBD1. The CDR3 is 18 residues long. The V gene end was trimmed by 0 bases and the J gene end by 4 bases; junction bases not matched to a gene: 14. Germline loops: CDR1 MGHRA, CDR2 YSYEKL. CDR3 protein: CASSQDSSPYRGGYGYTF. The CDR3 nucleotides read TGCGCCAGCAGCCAAGATTCATCCCCTTACAGGGGCGGCTATGGCTACACCTTC.